The 19 T cell receptor beta chains below were found in one sample sequenced in a study of Ad26.COV2.S vaccination and SARS-CoV-2 variants. Stated treatment: around 19 received Ad26.COV2.S at low or high dose, single or two shots; roughly 5 received placebo; per-sample allocation not given. Sampling was done on day 63 after the first vaccine or placebo injection. The method was immunoSEQ multiplex PCR; TCRdb's version includes in-frame clones alone and lacks a portion of them. Here the sample spans some 410,000 clones, approximately 90% being singletons. The source was peripheral blood, collected in a trial of Ad26.COV2.S vaccine versus placebo. The source is a person aged 18-60 years who received the Ad26.COV2.S COVID-19 vaccine or a placebo.

The chain combines TRBV27 with TRBJ2-7; D may correspond to TRBD1 or TRBD2 (5 bases each). Germline CDR1 MNHEY, CDR2 SMNVEV (reference sequence). The V end was cut by 2 bases, the J end by 3 bases, with 20 bases between. The CDR3 consists of 17 residues. The CDR3 loop reads CASSLVGVGRAIYEQYF. CDR3 bases: TGTGCCAGCAGTTTAGTGGGGGTAGGACGCGCCATCTACGAGCAGTACTTC.

The CDR3 DNA follows: TGTGCCAGCAGTTACCGGGGGAGTGGGGCTGAAAAACTGTTTTTT. Amino acid sequence: CASSYRGSGAEKLFF. The J gene is TRBJ1-4, the V gene TRBV6-5; TRBD1 is a possible D gene (5 bases). The CDR3 has 15 amino acids. V dropped 2 bases and J dropped 7 bases, with 14 bases sitting between them. In germline, CDR1 is MNHEY, CDR2 SVGAGI.

The J gene is TRBJ2-7, the V gene TRBV4-3; TRBD2 matches 9 bases. The CDR3 length is 16 residues. Per the germline V gene, CDR1 is LGHNA and CDR2 is YSLEER. Losses at the gene ends were 0 bases for V and 6 bases for J; bases not matched to a gene: 9. The CDR3 reads CASSQEPGLALREQYF. In nucleotides, the CDR3 is TGCGCCAGCAGCCAAGAACCGGGACTAGCTTTACGCGAGCAGTACTTC.

The chain employs TRBV29-1 and TRBJ1-1; D perhaps matches TRBD1 (6 bases). Germline V gene lookup returns CDR1 SQVTM and CDR2 ANQGSEA. Trimming took 6 bases from V and 4 from J, leaving 18 bases between them. This CDR3 has 14 amino acids. CDR3 amino acids: CSVESRGSSTEAFF. The CDR3 bases are TGCAGCGTGGAGAGCAGGGGATCAAGCACTGAAGCTTTCTTT.

The chain links TRBV10-1 to TRBJ2-7, with D unclear. Trimming shortened V by 3 bases and J by 2 bases, and 11 bases separated the two germline ends. The CDR3 spans 14 residues. Germline V gene sequence: CDR1 WNHNN, CDR2 SYGVQD (reference sequence). This chain's CDR3 is CASSDSGSTYEQYF. CDR3 in DNA: TGCGCCAGCAGTGATAGTGGCAGCACCTACGAGCAGTACTTC.

This clone has only a few counts. This chain uses TRBV5-8 with TRBJ1-2; D is perhaps TRBD1 (5 bases). The CDR3 sequence is 13 residues long. V was cut by 5 bases and J by 8 bases, with 16 bases left in between. Germline assignment: CDR1 SGHTS and CDR2 YDEGEE. CDR3 coding DNA: TGTGCCAGCAGTCCAGGGAGAGGAGGAGGCTACACCTTC. Its translation: CASSPGRGGGYTF.

This clone was found once. This chain links TRBV15 with TRBJ2-5; D is possibly TRBD1 (5 bases). The CDR3 consists of 15 residues. V was shortened by 6 bases and J by 3 bases, with 17 bases between the two germline ends. Looked up from germline, CDR1 is LNHNV and CDR2 is YYDKDF (reference sequence). The CDR3 sequence is CATSSYWGPEETQYF. CDR3 nucleotides: TGTGCCACCAGTTCCTACTGGGGCCCAGAAGAGACCCAGTACTTC. The whole variable domain, remainder taken from reference TRBV15 and TRBJ2-5, is DAMVIQNPRYQVTQFGKPVTLSCSQTLNHNVMYWYQQKSSQAPKLLFHYYDKDFNNEADTPDNFQSRRPNTSFCFLDIRSPGLGDTAMYLCATSSYWGPEETQYFGPGTRLLVL.

The chain links TRBV19 to TRBJ1-2; 9 nucleotides align to TRBD1. The CDR3 has 15 residues. Germline values: CDR1 LNHDA, CDR2 SQIVND (reference sequence). J was trimmed by 6 bases and V by 3 bases; bases with no gene match: 8. The CDR3 here is CASSMAGDRVNGYTF. CDR3 in DNA: TGTGCCAGTAGTATGGCTGGGGACAGGGTCAATGGCTACACCTTC.

V and J are TRBV4-1 and TRBJ2-3, with 7 bases that match TRBD2. Per germline, CDR1 MGHRA and CDR2 YSYEKL. With 4 bases clipped from V and 0 bases from J, the junction kept 1 base outside the gene matches. The CDR3 loop spans 14 amino acids. CDR3 in amino acids: CASSRGGSTDTQYF. For the CDR3, the DNA is TGCGCCAGCAGCCGCGGGGGTAGCACAGATACGCAGTATTTT.

This chain joins TRBV7-7 and TRBJ2-1; D is possibly TRBD1 or TRBD2 (5 bases each). V was pared by 6 bases and J by 0 bases, with 12 bases between. The CDR3 totals 15 residues. Germline CDR1 and CDR2: SSHAT and FNYEAQ (reference sequence). The CDR3 loop reads CASSHGASSYNEQFF. DNA of the CDR3: TGTGCCAGCAGTCACGGGGCCTCCTCCTACAATGAGCAGTTCTTC.

The V call is TRBV5-5, the J call TRBJ2-3; D not resolved. CDR3 length: 13 amino acids. Germline assignment: CDR1 SGHKS and CDR2 YYEKEE (reference sequence). The V and J ends lost 0 bases and 5 bases respectively, with 7 bases between them. The DNA of the CDR3 is TGTGCCAGCAGCTTGGCCGATGTAGATACGCAGTATTTT. Translated, it gives CASSLADVDTQYF.

The genes are TRBV18 and TRBJ2-2; D is perhaps TRBD1 or TRBD2 (5 bases each). Per germline, CDR1 KGHSH and CDR2 LQKENI. V lost 3 bases and J lost 1, with 9 bases in between. The CDR3 spans 15 residues. The CDR3 loop reads CASSPGRQNTGELFF. As DNA, the CDR3 is TGTGCCAGCTCACCGGGACGGCAGAACACCGGGGAGCTGTTTTTT.

V gene TRBV3-1 (or the pseudogene TRBV3-2) combines with J gene TRBJ2-5; 9 bases fit TRBD2. The CDR3 contains 16 residues. Germline loops: CDR1 LGHDT, CDR2 YNNKEL (reference sequence). The V gene end was trimmed by 2 bases and the J gene end by 2 bases; junction bases not matched to a gene: 6. The CDR3 DNA reads TGTGCCAGCAGCCAAATAACTAGCGGGCAGCAAGAGACCCAGTACTTC. Amino acid sequence: CASSQITSGQQETQYF.

The rearrangement uses TRBV9 and TRBJ2-1, with 8 bases matching TRBD1. Germline V lookup: CDR1 SGDLS, CDR2 YYNGEE. The length of the CDR3 is 17 residues. Trimming at V came to 4 bases and at J to 0 bases, leaving 9 bases not matched to a gene. The CDR3, as DNA: TGTGCCAGCAGCTCGAGACCCGGGACAGGCTCCTACAATGAGCAGTTCTTC. It yields the protein CASSSRPGTGSYNEQFF.

CDR3 coding DNA: TGTGCCAGCAGTTTAAAGGGTGAGACCCAGTACTTC. Its protein is CASSLKGETQYF. V and J are TRBV6-2 or TRBV6-3 and TRBJ2-5; D remains unclear. Trimming removed 4 bases at V and 5 bases at J, with 8 bases between. Per the germline V gene, CDR1 is MNHEY and CDR2 is SVGEGT. This CDR3 region has 12 residues.

The rearrangement joins TRBV28 to TRBJ2-7; D unresolved. Germline V gene data show CDR1 as MDHEN and CDR2 as SYDVKM. V was cut by 4 bases and J by 2 bases, with 24 bases left in between. This CDR3 has 18 residues. CDR3 sequence reads: CASSYLSDPVADPYEQYF. CDR3 nucleotides: TGTGCCAGCAGTTATTTAAGTGATCCGGTGGCAGACCCCTACGAGCAGTACTTC. Complete variable domain (other parts from reference TRBV28 and TRBJ2-7): DVKVTQSSRYLVKRTGEKVFLECVQDMDHENMFWYRQDPGLGLRLIYFSYDVKMKEKGDIPEGYSVSREKKERFSLILESASTNQTSMYLCASSYLSDPVADPYEQYFGPGTRLTVT.

The table lists this clone with a count of one. The chain combines TRBV19 with TRBJ2-7; D is tentatively TRBD1 or TRBD2 (5 bases each). In germline, CDR1 is LNHDA, CDR2 SQIVND (reference sequence). V lost 5 bases, J lost 0 bases, and 11 bases lay in between. This CDR3 spans 14 amino acids. CDR3 sequence reads: CASSWAGSSYEQYF. The CDR3, as DNA: TGTGCCAGTAGTTGGGCAGGGAGCTCCTACGAGCAGTACTTC.

The chain has TRBV27 and TRBJ2-3; D gene unclear. The CDR3 contains 13 residues. Trimming shortened V by 6 bases and J by 6 bases, and 13 bases separated the two germline ends. CDR1 and CDR2 (germline): MNHEY, SMNVEV (reference sequence). The CDR3 DNA reads TGTGCCAGCAGCGTCGGCTTTCGGGATACGCAGTATTTT. Protein: CASSVGFRDTQYF.

The V gene is TRBV11-3, the J gene TRBJ2-3; the match to TRBD1 covers 10 bases. The germline CDR1 and CDR2 sequences are SGHNT and YENEEA. Trimming cost V 2 bases and J 4 bases; bases outside gene matches: 15. The CDR3 has 19 residues. The CDR3 nucleotides are TGTGCCAGCAGCTTACCCAAAAGGCTGGGGACAGGGGAACCAGATACGCAGTATTTT. It is translated as CASSLPKRLGTGEPDTQYF.